The entry below describes one TCR beta chain. TCRdb's table, derived via immunoSEQ multiplex PCR, lists solely in-frame clones and lacks some. The repertoire holds about 36,000 clones, with roughly 89% as singletons. This entry comes from a study of T cell changes during pregnancy in multiple sclerosis. The germline V gene has CDR1 MGHRA and CDR2 YSYEKL. Unmatched junction bases numbered 12, after V lost 0 bases and J lost 5 bases. The CDR3 totals 17 residues. The chain is built from TRBV4-1 and TRBJ2-5; 7 bases are shared with TRBD2. The sample consisted of CD4+ T cells from peripheral blood mononuclear cells, taken in the second trimester of pregnancy. This TCR came from a female donor in good health, enrolled as a control in a pregnancy study. The CDR3 loop is CASSQDLLATGGETQYF. The CDR3 nucleotides are TGCGCCAGCAGCCAAGACCTCCTAGCGACCGGGGGGGAGACCCAGTACTTC.